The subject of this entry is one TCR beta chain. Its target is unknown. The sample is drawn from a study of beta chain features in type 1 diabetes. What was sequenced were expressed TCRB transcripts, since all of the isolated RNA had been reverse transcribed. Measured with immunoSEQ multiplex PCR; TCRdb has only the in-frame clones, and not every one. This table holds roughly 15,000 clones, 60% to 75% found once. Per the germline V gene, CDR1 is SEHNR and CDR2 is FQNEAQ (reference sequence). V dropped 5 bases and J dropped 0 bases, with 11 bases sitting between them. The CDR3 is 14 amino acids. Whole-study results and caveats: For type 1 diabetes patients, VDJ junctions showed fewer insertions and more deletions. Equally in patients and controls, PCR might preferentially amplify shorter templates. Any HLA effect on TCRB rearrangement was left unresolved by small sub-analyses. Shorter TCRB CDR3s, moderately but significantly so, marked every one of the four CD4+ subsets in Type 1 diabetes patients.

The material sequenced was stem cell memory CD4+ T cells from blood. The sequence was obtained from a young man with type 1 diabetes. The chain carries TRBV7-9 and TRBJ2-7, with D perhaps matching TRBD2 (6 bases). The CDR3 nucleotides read TGTGCCAGCAGCCGGGGGTCGCCCTCCTACGAGCAGTACTTC. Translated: CASSRGSPSYEQYF.